The present entry profiles one T cell receptor beta chain with its context. Its antigen is not identified. CDR1 and CDR2 from the germline V gene are MDHEN and SYDVKM. The CDR3 length is 15 residues. V lost 2 bases to trimming and J lost 6 bases, with 14 bases between them. Assay used: immunoSEQ multiplex PCR; TCRdb lists only in-frame clones, some missing. The sample lists 950,000 to 1,200,000 clones; 60% to 80% were seen once. The record originates from a study of shared clonotypes between healthy human individuals. Whole-study results and caveats: It was expected that sequencing depth would affect clonotype sharing among donors.

The source of this sequence is a man in his late teens or twenties in good health. Some clones in this sample may be carry-over from other donors' samples. The chain couples TRBV28 to TRBJ1-5, with TRBD1 as a possible D gene (6 bases). The specimen was memory CD4+ T cells from PBMCs. The subset denotes: CD45RA-negative fraction. The chain's CDR3 is CASSLTSGVRQPQHF. The CDR3 nucleotides read TGTGCCAGCAGTTTAACCTCAGGGGTACGTCAGCCCCAGCATTTT. Full variable domain (missing parts from reference TRBV28 and TRBJ1-5): DVKVTQSSRYLVKRTGEKVFLECVQDMDHENMFWYRQDPGLGLRLIYFSYDVKMKEKGDIPEGYSVSREKKERFSLILESASTNQTSMYLCASSLTSGVRQPQHFGDGTRLSIL.